The 18 T cell receptor beta chains given below trace back to one sample, sequenced in a study of cytomegalovirus exposure and HLA in healthy donors. The PCR employed 60 Vbeta primers together with 13 Jbeta primers. Measured with immunoSEQ multiplex PCR; TCRdb has only the in-frame clones, and not every one. This sample has approximately 160,000 clones, with approximately 78% found just once. Sequenced input: PBMCs. These TCRs come from a young woman in good health and CMV-seronegative.

The chain joins TRBV2 to TRBJ2-7, with D perhaps TRBD2 (7 bases). Per the germline V gene, CDR1 is SNHLY and CDR2 is FYNNEI. The CDR3 is 15 amino acids. The V end was cut by 8 bases, the J end by 0 bases, with 17 bases between. The CDR3 sequence is CASGLQGGSSYEQYF. CDR3 nucleotide sequence: TGTGCCAGCGGATTACAGGGCGGGAGCTCCTACGAGCAGTACTTC. Complete variable domain (other parts from reference TRBV2 and TRBJ2-7): EPEVTQTPSHQVTQMGQEVILRCVPISNHLYFYWYRQILGQKVEFLVSFYNNEISEKSEIFDDQFSVERPDGSNFTLKIRSTKLEDSAMYFCASGLQGGSSYEQYFGPGTRLTVT.

V usage is TRBV7-9 and J usage is TRBJ2-1; 7 bases match TRBD1. The CDR3 is 18 residues long. J was trimmed by 2 bases and V by 1 base; bases with no gene match: 11. The germline CDR1 and CDR2 sequences are SEHNR and FQNEAQ (reference sequence). Here the CDR3 reads CASSLEGSAGGTYNEQFF. The CDR3, as DNA: TGTGCCAGCAGCTTAGAGGGGTCGGCAGGGGGAACCTACAATGAGCAGTTCTTC. The full variable domain, rest sourced from reference TRBV7-9 and TRBJ2-1, is DTGVSQNPRHKITKRGQNVTFRCDPISEHNRLYWYRQTLGQGPEFLTYFQNEAQLEKSRLLSDRFSAERPKGSFSTLEIQRTEQGDSAMYLCASSLEGSAGGTYNEQFFGPGTRLTVL.

This rearrangement joins TRBV27 to TRBJ1-4; 10 nucleotides match TRBD1. With 8 bases clipped from V and 6 bases from J, the junction kept 9 bases outside the gene matches. The germline CDR1 and CDR2 sequences are MNHEY and SMNVEV (reference sequence). The CDR3 covers 15 residues. The CDR3 region has the DNA TGTGCCAGCCCGATTAAGGGACAGGGGCATGAAAAACTGTTTTTT. Translation gives CASPIKGQGHEKLFF.

This rearrangement joins TRBV30 to TRBJ1-1, with D unresolved. CDR3 length: 17 residues. Germline values: CDR1 GTSNPN, CDR2 SVGIG (reference sequence). Trimming cost V 4 bases and J 2 bases, with 23 bases left between them. CDR3 amino acids: CAWKISGWTVSNTEAFF. In DNA, the CDR3 is TGTGCCTGGAAGATTTCTGGATGGACTGTGTCAAACACTGAAGCTTTCTTT.

This chain uses TRBV7-9 with TRBJ2-7; D is ambiguous. The CDR3 loop spans 15 amino acids. V lost 1 base to trimming and J lost 1 base, with 11 bases between them. Germline CDR1 and CDR2: SEHNR and FQNEAQ (reference sequence). In DNA form, the CDR3 reads TGTGCCAGCAGCTTAGGGTTCGCGATGTCCTACGAGCAGTACTTC. Amino acids: CASSLGFAMSYEQYF. Full variable domain (outside the CDR3, taken from reference TRBV7-9 and TRBJ2-7): DTGVSQNPRHKITKRGQNVTFRCDPISEHNRLYWYRQTLGQGPEFLTYFQNEAQLEKSRLLSDRFSAERPKGSFSTLEIQRTEQGDSAMYLCASSLGFAMSYEQYFGPGTRLTVT.

This chain uses TRBV5-1 with TRBJ2-1, with D uncertain. Germline V gene data show CDR1 as SGHRS and CDR2 as YFSETQ. This CDR3 contains 14 residues. The germline V and J ends were trimmed by 0 bases and 7 bases, with 11 bases remaining between them. The CDR3 DNA reads TGCGCCAGCAGCTTGGCCCCAGGATTGAATGAGCAGTTCTTC. Its protein is CASSLAPGLNEQFF.

This chain connects TRBV9 to TRBJ1-5, with no clear D. Trimming removed 4 bases at V and 1 base at J, with 9 bases between. CDR3 length: 14 residues. Germline values: CDR1 SGDLS, CDR2 YYNGEE. CDR3 nucleotide sequence: TGTGCCAGCAGCTATAGCCCGAGCAATCAGCCCCAGCATTTT. This sequence encodes CASSYSPSNQPQHF.

J is TRBJ1-1 and V is TRBV5-1; 11 nucleotides match TRBD1. This CDR3 comprises 18 residues. The ends lost 0 bases at V and 4 bases at J; junction bases unmatched: 11. Germline CDR1 is SGHRS and CDR2 is YFSETQ. This CDR3 reads CASSLGRRTGGAGTEAFF. The CDR3 bases are TGCGCCAGCAGCTTGGGCCGACGGACAGGGGGCGCGGGCACTGAAGCTTTCTTT.

The chain has TRBV28 and TRBJ1-1, with TRBD1 matching 8 bases. The germline gives CDR1 MDHEN, CDR2 SYDVKM. The CDR3 spans 11 residues. V shed 7 bases and J 11 bases; nucleotides not matched to a gene: 6. In DNA, the CDR3 is TGTGCCAGCACCAGGGGGCAGGTTGCTTTCTTT. Translating gives CASTRGQVAFF.

This chain joins TRBV19 and TRBJ2-1, with D hard to call. Trimming removed 5 bases at V and 3 bases at J, with 11 bases between. The CDR3 runs to 14 residues. CDR1 and CDR2 (germline): LNHDA, SQIVND (reference sequence). CDR3 sequence reads: CASSPVGVYNEQFF. DNA of the CDR3: TGTGCCAGTAGTCCGGTCGGAGTCTACAATGAGCAGTTCTTC.

The gene calls are TRBV4-1 and TRBJ2-1, with a possible D match to TRBD1 (6 bases). Germline CDR1 reads MGHRA; CDR2 reads YSYEKL. CDR3 length equals 13 residues. Trimming left V 1 base short and J 7 bases short, with 8 bases between. Here the CDR3 reads CASSQVDSNEQFF. The CDR3, as DNA: TGCGCCAGCAGCCAAGTGGACAGTAATGAGCAGTTCTTC.

V is TRBV5-8 and J is TRBJ1-1; 9 bases agree with TRBD1. The CDR3 is 16 residues long. In germline, CDR1 is SGHTS, CDR2 YDEGEE. After removal of 4 bases from V and 8 bases from J, the junction contained 15 bases not matched to a gene. The CDR3 is CASSVRDRAGRYEAFF. The CDR3 DNA sequence: TGTGCCAGCAGCGTCCGGGACAGGGCTGGAAGGTACGAAGCTTTCTTT.

This clone was seen once. This chain connects TRBV9 to TRBJ1-1; D perhaps matches TRBD1 (5 bases). This CDR3 contains 15 residues. The V and J ends lost 7 bases and 1 base respectively, with 17 bases between them. Per germline, CDR1 SGDLS and CDR2 YYNGEE. In DNA, the CDR3 is TGTGCCAGCGGCGCCGTGACGACAGAGAACACTGAAGCTTTCTTT. Translation gives CASGAVTTENTEAFF.

The chain joins TRBV19 to TRBJ1-4; D remains unclear. V lost 8 bases and J 3 bases, leaving 10 bases between the germline ends. CDR3 length: 13 amino acids. CDR1 and CDR2 from the germline V gene are LNHDA and SQIVND (reference sequence). The CDR3 coding sequence is TGTGCCAGTGGGCACAGCCCTAATGAAAAACTGTTTTTT. Translated, it gives CASGHSPNEKLFF.

The gene calls are TRBV10-3 and TRBJ1-1; 7 bases fit TRBD1. From germline, CDR1 is ENHRY and CDR2 SYGVKD. V was pared by 6 bases and J by 3 bases, with 16 bases of the junction left unmatched. This CDR3 region has 17 residues. The CDR3 DNA reads as TGTGCCATCAGAGGACAGGAGGGTTTGGGGATGGACACTGAAGCTTTCTTT. It specifies CAIRGQEGLGMDTEAFF.

The J gene is TRBJ1-2, the V gene TRBV5-1; 9 nucleotides match TRBD1. V shed 4 bases, J shed 5 bases, and the junction held 18 bases outside the gene matches. This CDR3 spans 18 amino acids. Germline lookup yields CDR1 SGHRS and CDR2 YFSETQ. This CDR3 is CASSVIGVTGGFSYGYTF. Written as DNA, the CDR3 is TGCGCCAGCAGCGTGATCGGCGTGACAGGGGGTTTTTCGTATGGCTACACCTTC.

The chain couples TRBV6-5 to TRBJ1-3; D uncertain. V was shortened by 5 bases and J by 4 bases, with 9 bases between the two germline ends. The germline V gene has CDR1 MNHEY and CDR2 SVGAGI. CDR3 length: 13 residues. The CDR3 sequence is CASSVDSGNTIYF. The CDR3 coding sequence is TGTGCCAGCAGTGTTGACTCGGGAAACACCATATATTTT.

This chain uses TRBV25-1 with TRBJ2-3, with D possibly TRBD1 on 5 matching bases. Looked up from germline, CDR1 is MGHDK and CDR2 is SYGVNS. The germline V and J ends were trimmed by 3 bases and 0 bases, with 10 bases remaining between them. This CDR3 comprises 15 residues. CDR3 sequence: CASSDPRASTDTQYF. The CDR3 nucleotides read TGTGCCAGCAGTGACCCCAGGGCCAGCACAGATACGCAGTATTTT.